What follows are 17 T cell receptor beta chains derived from one specimen sequenced in a study of neurological immune-mediated disorders. TCRdb processed the 5' RACE reads anew with MiXCR; each CDR3 protein has one entry. The data contain 65,000 to 70,000 distinct CDR3 sequences, 3.9% of them seen just once; the ten biggest clones take up under 1.5%. Material for sequencing was PBMCs. The receptors shown here come from a man younger than 45 with multiple sclerosis.

This clonotype was observed many times. Since a much larger clone is just one base distant, this may be a read error. The chain employs TRBV15 and TRBJ2-6; 8 nucleotides line up with TRBD1. CDR3 length: 18 residues. CDR1 LNHNV and CDR2 YYDKDF come from the germline V gene (reference sequence). The CDR3 spells CATSRVLTGDFGAKVLTF. Here the CDR3 DNA reads TGTGCCACCAGCAGAGTACTGACAGGGGATTTTGGGGCCAAAGTCCTGACTTTC.

This clonotype was seen ten or more times. This rearrangement joins TRBV5-1 to TRBJ2-7, with D maybe TRBD1 (6 bases). Germline V gene data show CDR1 as SGHRS and CDR2 as YFSETQ. The CDR3 totals 14 residues. Trimming left V 4 bases short and J 4 bases short, with 15 bases between. CDR3 in amino acids: CASSPTRGMYEQYF. In DNA form, the CDR3 reads TGCGCCAGCAGCCCTACCAGGGGAATGTACGAGCAGTACTTC.

This clonotype has ten or more counts. The chain has TRBV6-5 and TRBJ2-3; D gene unclear. This CDR3 comprises 15 residues. Trimming took off 6 bases at V and 1 base at J, with 14 bases between the two ends. Germline assignment: CDR1 MNHEY and CDR2 SVGAGI. DNA for the CDR3: TGTGCCAGCAGCCCCGGGCTCCGGCGCACAGATACGCAGTATTTT. Translation: CASSPGLRRTDTQYF.

This clonotype occurred a few times. This chain connects TRBV5-1 to TRBJ2-3, with D unclear. The germline V gene has CDR1 SGHRS and CDR2 YFSETQ. V was shortened by 2 bases and J by 4 bases, with 8 bases between the two germline ends. CDR3 length: 13 residues. CDR3 in amino acids: CASSFERPDTQYF. DNA for the CDR3: TGCGCCAGCAGCTTCGAGCGTCCAGATACGCAGTATTTT.

Ten or more counts support this clonotype. V gene TRBV5-1 combines with J gene TRBJ1-2; D may be TRBD1 (5 bases). Trimming removed 0 bases at V and 3 bases at J, with 9 bases between. Germline CDR1 SGHRS, CDR2 YFSETQ. This CDR3 comprises 14 residues. The CDR3 DNA reads TGCGCCAGCAGCTTGGCCAGGGAAGACTATGGCTACACCTTC. This translates into CASSLAREDYGYTF.

This clonotype has ten or more counts. CDR3 sequence (DNA): TGCAGTGCTAGAGCGGTTAGGGGAAGCAATCAGCCCCAGCATTTT. Translation: CSARAVRGSNQPQHF. The rearrangement uses TRBV20-1 and TRBJ1-5, with D perhaps TRBD1 (5 bases). The V end was cut by 1 base, the J end by 1 base, with 11 bases between. Germline CDR1 DFQATT, CDR2 SNEGSKA (reference sequence). This CDR3 region has 15 residues.

This clonotype was observed at least ten times. V and J are TRBV20-1 and TRBJ1-3; the D is unclear. The CDR3 contains 12 residues. Germline V gives CDR1 DFQATT, CDR2 SNEGSKA (reference sequence). V was cut by 7 bases and J by 0 bases, with 7 bases left in between. CDR3: CSVQLSGNTIYF. In DNA, the CDR3 is TGCAGTGTCCAGCTCTCTGGAAACACCATATATTTT.

The chain carries TRBV24-1 and TRBJ2-3, with D unresolved. Germline values: CDR1 KGHDR, CDR2 SFDVKD. The CDR3 loop spans 13 amino acids. Trimming took off 4 bases at V and 2 bases at J, with 6 bases between the two ends. CDR3 DNA sequence: TGTGCCACCAGTGACTCAAACACAGATACGCAGTATTTT. Its translation is CATSDSNTDTQYF.

Many counts were recorded for this clonotype. V usage is TRBV12-3 or TRBV12-4 and J usage is TRBJ2-7; 11 bases fit TRBD1. With V trimmed by 5 bases and J by 6 bases, 9 bases remained unmatched. CDR3 length equals 15 residues. CDR3 protein: CASSPLDRGPSEQYF. CDR3 nucleotides: TGTGCCAGCAGTCCCCTGGACAGGGGGCCCAGCGAGCAGTACTTC.

This clonotype was picked up a small number of times. A much larger clonotype is one base distant, so this may be a read error. The gene calls are TRBV10-2 and TRBJ1-1; D is perhaps TRBD1 (5 bases). V lost 6 bases and J lost 5, with 19 bases in between. This CDR3 spans 15 amino acids. Germline V lookup: CDR1 WSHSY, CDR2 SAAADI. CDR3 protein: CASRTAGGSGTEAFF. The DNA of the CDR3 is TGCGCCAGCAGGACGGCCGGGGGGAGTGGGACTGAAGCTTTCTTT.

The V and J genes are TRBV20-1 and TRBJ2-6; tentatively, D is TRBD1 (5 bases). CDR3 length: 15 amino acids. V was pared by 2 bases and J by 0 bases, with 8 bases between. CDR1 DFQATT and CDR2 SNEGSKA come from the germline V gene (reference sequence). DNA for the CDR3: TGCAGTGCTAGACCCGACAGCTCTGGGGCCAACGTCCTGACTTTC. Amino acids: CSARPDSSGANVLTF.

This clonotype was seen many times. V gene TRBV29-1 combines with J gene TRBJ1-2; D possibly corresponds to TRBD1 (5 bases). The ends were cut back, 0 bases at V and 7 bases at J, with 12 bases in the middle. The CDR3 is 13 residues long. From germline, CDR1 is SQVTM and CDR2 ANQGSEA. CDR3 loop: CSVEDQGKSGYTF. The CDR3 nucleotides read TGCAGCGTTGAAGATCAGGGCAAGAGTGGCTACACCTTC.

In its sample, this clonotype was seen many times. V is TRBV7-3 and J is TRBJ2-2, with a possible D match to TRBD2 (6 bases). The V end was cut by 8 bases, the J end by 3 bases, with 7 bases between. The CDR3 runs to 12 residues. CDR1 SGHTA and CDR2 FQGTGA come from the germline V gene. The CDR3 sequence is CASGGDTGELFF. CDR3 DNA sequence: TGTGCCAGCGGAGGGGACACCGGGGAGCTGTTTTTT.

This clonotype was detected many times. The chain has TRBV5-5 and TRBJ2-3, with D perhaps matching TRBD1 (5 bases). Germline-derived CDR1 and CDR2 are SGHKS and YYEKEE (reference sequence). The CDR3 sequence is 14 residues long. Trimming took off 5 bases at V and 0 bases at J, with 10 bases between the two ends. The CDR3 nucleotides are TGTGCCAGCAGGCCTGACAGTAGCACAGATACGCAGTATTTT. Translation: CASRPDSSTDTQYF.

This clonotype was seen many times. The chain uses TRBV7-9 and TRBJ1-4; possibly TRBD1 for D (5 bases). V lost 3 bases to trimming and J lost 8 bases, with 16 bases between them. Per germline, CDR1 SEHNR and CDR2 FQNEAQ (reference sequence). The CDR3 has 15 residues. The CDR3 region is CASSFWDLVGEKLFF. In DNA form, the CDR3 reads TGTGCCAGCAGCTTTTGGGACTTAGTAGGGGAAAAACTGTTTTTT.

This clonotype was picked up many times. The V call is TRBV2, the J call TRBJ1-1; 7 bases are a match to TRBD1. V shed 9 bases and J 0 bases; nucleotides not matched to a gene: 7. There are 14 residues in the CDR3. Germline V gene sequence: CDR1 SNHLY, CDR2 FYNNEI. The CDR3 DNA is TGTGCCAGTAACTCAGGGGGACTGAACACTGAAGCTTTCTTT. As protein: CASNSGGLNTEAFF.

This clonotype was found many times. V and J are TRBV20-1 and TRBJ2-7, with D unresolved. Germline lookup yields CDR1 DFQATT and CDR2 SNEGSKA (reference sequence). The CDR3 has 14 amino acids. V lost 0 bases to trimming and J lost 2 bases, with 11 bases between them. CDR3: CSARDQTTPYEQYF. The CDR3 nucleotides are TGCAGTGCTAGAGATCAGACGACTCCCTACGAGCAGTACTTC.